These T cell receptor beta chains were read from a single sample in a study of blood T cell repertoires in COVID-19. Produced via immunoSEQ multiplex PCR; TCRdb's table is partial and in-frame only. Seen here are about 210,000 clones, more than 75% observed once, and the top ten hold approximately 6.2%. The sample taken for sequencing was peripheral blood. The receptors stem from a man aged 55 to 70 who had recovered from COVID-19. Each CDR3 is given with its conserved first and last residue. Each record gives: CDR3 DNA, CDR3 protein, J gene, clone size, V gene, D gene. The D gene is left open where the match is weak. Clone size is shown for a subset of rows, as once, few, many or a class of expanded clone.

TGTGCCAGCAGTCTTCTCGGGGTATTCACTGAAGCTTTCTTT	CASSLLGVFTEAFF	TRBJ1-1	NA	TRBV28	NA
TGTGCCAGCAGCCAACGGAGGGGAGCGGACACCGGGGAGCTGTTTTTT	CASSQRRGADTGELFF	TRBJ2-2	NA	TRBV4-2	NA
TGCGCCAGCAGCTTGGGACTAGCGGGGGGGCAAGAGACCCAGTACTTC	CASSLGLAGGQETQYF	TRBJ2-5	NA	TRBV5-1	TRBD2
TGTGCCAGCAGGGTGACTAGCGGGAGGGGTACGCAGTATTTT	CASRVTSGRGTQYF	TRBJ2-3	NA	TRBV28	TRBD2
TGTGCCAGCAGCCCCCAGACAGCCTCGTTAGAGCCCCAGCATTTT	CASSPQTASLEPQHF	TRBJ1-5	NA	TRBV6-6	NA
TGTGCCAGCAGCTTTAGGACTAACAATGAGCAGTTCTTC	CASSFRTNNEQFF	TRBJ2-1	NA	TRBV11-3	NA
TGCAGTGCTAGTCTCCCAGGACAGAACACTGAAGCTTTCTTT	CSASLPGQNTEAFF	TRBJ1-1	NA	TRBV20-1	NA
TGTGCCAGCAGTGCTAACGGACAGCGCAATCAGCCCCAGCATTTT	CASSANGQRNQPQHF	TRBJ1-5	NA	TRBV27	NA
TGTGCCAGCAGCCAGGTACAGGGGTACACCGGGGAGCTGTTTTTT	CASSQVQGYTGELFF	TRBJ2-2	NA	TRBV3-1/TRBV3-2	TRBD1
TGTGCCAGCTCACCTTCCCGGGACAGTCTCTACGAGCAGTACTTC	CASSPSRDSLYEQYF	TRBJ2-7	NA	TRBV18	TRBD1
TGTGCCAGCAGTATACTAGCGGCCTACACAGATACGCAGTATTTT	CASSILAAYTDTQYF	TRBJ2-3	NA	TRBV21-1	NA
TGTGCCAGCAGCCAAGTAGACTACCCATACAAAAACATTCAGTACTTC	CASSQVDYPYKNIQYF	TRBJ2-4	NA	TRBV14	NA
TGTGCCAGCTCACCAACCGCAGGCGATGAAAAACTGTTTTTT	CASSPTAGDEKLFF	TRBJ1-4	once	TRBV18	NA
TGTGCCAGCAGGGCTAGCGGGGGGGCAGATACGCAGTATTTT	CASRASGGADTQYF	TRBJ2-3	NA	TRBV2	TRBD2
TGTGCCAGCAGTTCTCCCCAGGGTATGGGTCCCTACGAGCAGTACTTC	CASSSPQGMGPYEQYF	TRBJ2-7	NA	TRBV28	NA
TGCAGTGCTAGTGTACAGGGTGGCTATGGCTACACCTTC	CSASVQGGYGYTF	TRBJ1-2	NA	TRBV20-1	NA
TGCGCCAGCAGCACCGGACAGGGTGGCTACAATGAGCAGTTCTTC	CASSTGQGGYNEQFF	TRBJ2-1	NA	TRBV5-1	TRBD1
TGTGCCAGCTCCCCGGGACAGGGGCCCTACAATGAGCAGTTCTTC	CASSPGQGPYNEQFF	TRBJ2-1	NA	TRBV18	TRBD1
TGTGCCAGTAGTCTACCCGGGACAGGGCAGGGGCCCCAGCATTTT	CASSLPGTGQGPQHF	TRBJ1-5	NA	TRBV19	TRBD1
TGTGCCAGCAGTTTTAGGGTACAGGGCTCTGGCTACACCTTC	CASSFRVQGSGYTF	TRBJ1-2	NA	TRBV27	NA
TGTGCCAGCAGCTTAGAGCGGGGAGAAGGCTACACCTTC	CASSLERGEGYTF	TRBJ1-2	few	TRBV7-9	NA
TGTGCCAGCAGCGTAGGGCTAGCGGGAGTAGGTTCCTACAATGAGCAGTTCTTC	CASSVGLAGVGSYNEQFF	TRBJ2-1	NA	TRBV9	TRBD2
TGTGCCAGCAGTTCCGTGGGGCAACCCTACAATGAGCAGTTCTTC	CASSSVGQPYNEQFF	TRBJ2-1	NA	TRBV28	NA
TGTGCCAGCAGCCCCCCGTTCGGTTCACCCCTCCACTTT	CASSPPFGSPLHF	TRBJ1-6	NA	TRBV7-9	NA
TGTGCCAGCAGTGAGCGCGGGGAGGCTGGAAACACCATATATTTT	CASSERGEAGNTIYF	TRBJ1-3	NA	TRBV6-1	NA
TGTGCCTGGAGTGTATCGGGGGATTGGTCACCCCTCCACTTT	CAWSVSGDWSPLHF	TRBJ1-6	NA	TRBV30	NA
TGTGCCAGCAGTTTCGACAGCTCCTACGAGCAGTACTTC	CASSFDSSYEQYF	TRBJ2-7	NA	TRBV12-3/TRBV12-4	NA
TGTGCCAGCAGAAACGTCGGGACTCTCTATGGCTACACCTTC	CASRNVGTLYGYTF	TRBJ1-2	NA	TRBV11-2	NA
TGTGCCAGCAGCCAAGACGGACTAGCAATTAGCGACGAGCAGTACTTC	CASSQDGLAISDEQYF	TRBJ2-7	once	TRBV4-2	TRBD2
TGTGCCAGCTCAGCCGACAGGGGTCCTAATGAAAAACTGTTTTTT	CASSADRGPNEKLFF	TRBJ1-4	NA	TRBV18	TRBD1
TGTGCCAGCAGCTCCAGGGTGCGCGAGCAGTACTTC	CASSSRVREQYF	TRBJ2-7	NA	TRBV7-2	NA
TGTGCCACCAGCAGAGCAGGGTCTGGAAACACCATATATTTT	CATSRAGSGNTIYF	TRBJ1-3	NA	TRBV15	NA
TGTGCCAGCAGCGTTGGGCTACTCAACAATGAGCAGTTCTTC	CASSVGLLNNEQFF	TRBJ2-1	NA	TRBV9	NA
TGTGCCAGCAGTTCCACCACGGATGGACTAGAAGCTTTCTTT	CASSSTTDGLEAFF	TRBJ1-1	NA	TRBV6-5	NA
TGTGCCAGCAGTTACCAAGATGGCCCTCGATGGCAGTACTTC	CASSYQDGPRWQYF	TRBJ2-7	NA	TRBV6-2/TRBV6-3	NA
TGTGCCAGTAGTGCAGGGGTCGGGAACACTGAAGCTTTCTTT	CASSAGVGNTEAFF	TRBJ1-1	NA	TRBV19	NA
TGTGCCAGCAGCTCGCTGACTAGCGGGGGGTATCAAGAGACCCAGTACTTC	CASSSLTSGGYQETQYF	TRBJ2-5	NA	TRBV7-9	TRBD2
TGTGCCTCCGCCAAGGGGGATACCTACAATGAGCAGTTCTTC	CASAKGDTYNEQFF	TRBJ2-1	NA	TRBV30	NA
TGTGCCAGCAGTATCGCCGGGGGCTACGAGCAGTACTTC	CASSIAGGYEQYF	TRBJ2-7	NA	TRBV27	NA
TGTGCCATCGGGGGGGCCCCTTCTGGGGCCAACGTCCTGACTTTC	CAIGGAPSGANVLTF	TRBJ2-6	NA	TRBV10-3	NA
TGTGCCAGCAGCGTCGAGTCTCGGGAAGATACGCAGTATTTT	CASSVESREDTQYF	TRBJ2-3	NA	TRBV9	NA
TGTGCCAGCAGCTTAGTGTCCATTTATAATTCACCCCTCCACTTT	CASSLVSIYNSPLHF	TRBJ1-6	NA	TRBV11-2	NA
TGCGCCAGCAGGTCCAGGGGACAGGGAGACTCACCCCTCCACTTT	CASRSRGQGDSPLHF	TRBJ1-6	few	TRBV5-1	TRBD1
TGTGCCAGCAGCAAAGATCGGGACAGGGCGAACACCGGGGAGCTGTTTTTT	CASSKDRDRANTGELFF	TRBJ2-2	once	TRBV21-1	NA
TGCAGCGTTGAAGATCTAAGGGGTTTCATGGAGACCCAGTACTTC	CSVEDLRGFMETQYF	TRBJ2-5	NA	TRBV29-1	NA
TGTGCCAGCAGCCCACAGGGGGCGGATGGCTACACCTTC	CASSPQGADGYTF	TRBJ1-2	NA	TRBV3-1/TRBV3-2	TRBD1
TGTGCCAGCAGCTTGACGACTAGCAGTATCTACGAGCAGTACTTC	CASSLTTSSIYEQYF	TRBJ2-7	NA	TRBV7-9	TRBD2
TGTGCCAGCAGTTACGGTGGGAGTGGTTCCTACGAGCAGTACTTC	CASSYGGSGSYEQYF	TRBJ2-7	NA	TRBV6-5	NA